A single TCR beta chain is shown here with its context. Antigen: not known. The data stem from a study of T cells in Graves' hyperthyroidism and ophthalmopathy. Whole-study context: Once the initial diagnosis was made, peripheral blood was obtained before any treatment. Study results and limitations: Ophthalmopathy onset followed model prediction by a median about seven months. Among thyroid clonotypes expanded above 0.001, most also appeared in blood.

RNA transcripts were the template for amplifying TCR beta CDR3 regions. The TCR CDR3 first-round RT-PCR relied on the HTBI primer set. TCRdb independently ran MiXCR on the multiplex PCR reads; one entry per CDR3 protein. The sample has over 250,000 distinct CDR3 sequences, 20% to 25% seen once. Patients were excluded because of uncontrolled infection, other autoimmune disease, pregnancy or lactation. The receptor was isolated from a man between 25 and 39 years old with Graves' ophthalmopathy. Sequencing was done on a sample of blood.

DNA for the CDR3: TGTGCCAGCAGTTTAGCCGGGACAGGGTCCTCTGGCTACACCTTC. Amino acid sequence: CASSLAGTGSSGYTF. J is TRBJ1-2 and V is TRBV6-9, with 9 positions matching TRBD1. Per the germline V gene, CDR1 is MNHGY and CDR2 is SVAAGI. The CDR3 length is 15 residues. With 4 bases clipped from V and 7 bases from J, the junction kept 10 bases outside the gene matches.